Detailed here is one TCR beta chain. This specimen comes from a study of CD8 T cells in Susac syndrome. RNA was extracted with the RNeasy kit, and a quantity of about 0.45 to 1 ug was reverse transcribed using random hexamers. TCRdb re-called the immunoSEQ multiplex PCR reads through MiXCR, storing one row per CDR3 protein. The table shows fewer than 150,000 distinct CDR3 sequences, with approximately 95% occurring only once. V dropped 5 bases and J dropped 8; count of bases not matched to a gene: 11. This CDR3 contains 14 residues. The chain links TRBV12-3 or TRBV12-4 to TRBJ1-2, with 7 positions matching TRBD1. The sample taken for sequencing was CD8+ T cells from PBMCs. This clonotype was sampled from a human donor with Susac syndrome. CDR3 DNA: TGTGCCAGCAGTCTACTCCCGACAGGGAACGGCTACACCTTC. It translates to CASSLLPTGNGYTF.